This TCR beta chain was captured in a study of blood T cells in healthy people across ages. As for the study in general: Every two T cells gave about one barcoded beta molecule via template switching. General observations from the study: The fall in TCR beta diversity per million T cells was roughly linear with age. Naive CD4+ cell counts and diversity both ran higher in long-lived than in aged donors.

Alongside a J-beta primer mix, a sample-barcoded 5' primer served in a second PCR lasting roughly 6 to 11 cycles. TCRdb re-called the 5' RACE reads through MiXCR, storing one row per CDR3 protein. Of around 650,000 distinct CDR3 sequences listed, 40% to 45% were seen once; the top ten hold around 30%. Donors gave around 9.3 milliliters of peripheral blood apiece. Concerning this clonotype: Its antigen is not known.

With 4 bases clipped from V and 5 bases from J, the junction kept 9 bases outside the gene matches. Germline lookup yields CDR1 WSHSY and CDR2 SAAADI. This CDR3 is 16 amino acids long. V gene TRBV10-2 combines with J gene TRBJ2-1, with 9 bases matching TRBD1. Sequenced input: blood. This receptor was taken from a man of 80 years or more in good health. The CDR3: CASSGPLDRGDNEQFF. Here the CDR3 DNA reads TGCGCCAGCAGTGGCCCGCTGGACAGGGGCGACAATGAGCAGTTCTTC.